These 28 T cell receptor beta chains share one sample of origin, sequenced in a study of identical twins. Each CDR3 protein is one row after TCRdb ran MiXCR on the 5' RACE reads. This table has about 100,000 distinct CDR3 sequences, just under 6% appearing once. The specimen sequenced was memory T cells sorted from blood. These TCRs come from a woman between 50 and 59 years old in good health.

This clonotype was seen many times. This chain joins TRBV10-3 and TRBJ2-1, with 9 bases lining up with TRBD2. CDR3 size: 16 residues. Per germline, CDR1 ENHRY and CDR2 SYGVKD. The V and J ends lost 0 bases and 8 bases, in that order; junction bases with no gene match: 8. This CDR3 reads CAISESRAGGMDEQFF. As DNA, the CDR3 is TGTGCCATCAGTGAGTCTCGAGCGGGAGGTATGGATGAGCAGTTCTTC.

V and J are TRBV15 and TRBJ1-1; no definite D call. From germline, CDR1 is LNHNV and CDR2 YYDKDF (reference sequence). The CDR3 sequence is 13 residues long. V was clipped by 8 bases and J by 1 base, with 11 bases between them. The CDR3 nucleotides are TGTGCCACCGGAGGCCGGACGAACACTGAAGCTTTCTTT. Residues: CATGGRTNTEAFF.

The chain carries TRBV12-3 or TRBV12-4 and TRBJ1-1; D gene uncertain. The CDR3 length is 13 residues. V lost 2 bases and J 5 bases, leaving 9 bases between the germline ends. The CDR3 loop reads CASSLFGGTEAFF. CDR3 coding DNA: TGTGCCAGCAGTTTATTTGGTGGTACTGAAGCTTTCTTT.

The chain carries TRBV7-6 and TRBJ1-1; D remains unclear. The CDR3 has 14 amino acids. The germline V gene has CDR1 SGHVS and CDR2 FNYEAQ. The V and J ends lost 1 base and 8 bases respectively, with 14 bases between them. The CDR3 bases are TGTGCCAGCAGCTTAGGCCAGTTTAAAACAGAAGCTTTCTTT. Translation gives CASSLGQFKTEAFF.

This clonotype was seen repeatedly, ten times or more. This chain joins TRBV7-8 and TRBJ2-7; a possible D gene is TRBD2 (5 bases). V was trimmed by 4 bases and J by 0 bases, leaving 10 bases between them. The CDR3 has 14 residues. From germline, CDR1 is SGHVS and CDR2 FQNEAQ. CDR3 sequence reads: CASSSQRVSYEQYF. CDR3 DNA: TGTGCCAGCAGCTCCCAGAGGGTCTCCTACGAGCAGTACTTC.

V gene TRBV30 combines with J gene TRBJ1-1; D is undetermined. The germline V gene has CDR1 GTSNPN and CDR2 SVGIG (reference sequence). Trimming removed 0 bases from V and 0 bases from J, with 8 bases in between. The CDR3 extends over 14 amino acids. Here the CDR3 DNA reads TGTGCCTGGAGTGTACCGGTGCTGAACACTGAAGCTTTCTTT. It codes for CAWSVPVLNTEAFF.

The sample holds many counts of this clonotype. A much larger clone differs from this one at a single base, so this may be a read error. The rearrangement links TRBV5-1 to TRBJ1-2; D may be TRBD1 (5 bases). This CDR3 comprises 11 residues. Per the germline V gene, CDR1 is SGHRS and CDR2 is YFSETQ. CDR3 in amino acids: CASSLGQGIPF. The CDR3, as DNA: TGCGCCAGCAGCTTGGGCCAGGGCATCCCCTTC.

This clonotype was observed at least ten times. This sequence joins TRBV24-1 and TRBJ2-2; D is undetermined. The CDR3 covers 13 residues. Looked up from germline, CDR1 is KGHDR and CDR2 is SFDVKD. Trimming pared 4 bases from V and 4 bases from J, leaving 6 bases between. The CDR3 spells CATSDLSTGELFF. CDR3 nucleotides: TGTGCCACCAGTGACTTAAGCACCGGGGAGCTGTTTTTT.

This clonotype was counted ten times or more. This chain uses TRBV2 with TRBJ2-3; D unclear. The length of the CDR3 is 16 residues. V was shortened by 3 bases and J by 0 bases, with 13 bases between the two germline ends. Germline CDR1 and CDR2: SNHLY and FYNNEI. This CDR3 reads CASSELVGTSTDTQYF. In DNA, the CDR3 is TGTGCCAGCAGTGAGCTGGTGGGTACTAGCACAGATACGCAGTATTTT.

This clonotype has at least ten counts. The CDR3 loop reads CASSLGTSGTDTQYF. The CDR3 nucleotides are TGTGCCAGCAGCTTGGGGACTAGCGGGACGGATACGCAGTATTTT. The V gene is TRBV5-6, the J gene TRBJ2-3; 12 nucleotides align to TRBD2. CDR3 length: 15 residues. Germline loops: CDR1 SGHDT, CDR2 YYEEEE. V was pared by 0 bases and J by 6 bases, with 2 bases of the junction left unmatched.

A few counts support this clonotype. This rearrangement joins TRBV27 to TRBJ1-4, with 9 bases aligning to TRBD1. The length of the CDR3 is 16 residues. J lost 7 bases, V lost 5 bases, and 11 bases had no gene match. The germline V gene has CDR1 MNHEY and CDR2 SMNVEV (reference sequence). The CDR3 region has the DNA TGTGCCAGCAGTCTAAATCCCCGACAGGGGGGTGAAAAACTGTTTTTT. Protein sequence: CASSLNPRQGGEKLFF.

CDR3: CASSSRQVSYKQYV. The CDR3 nucleotides read TGTGCCAGCAGCTCCAGACAGGTCTCCTACAAGCAGTACGTC. The chain employs TRBV11-2 and TRBJ2-7; TRBD1 might be the D (6 bases). The CDR3 consists of 14 residues. Germline CDR1 is SGHAT and CDR2 is FQNNGV.

Only a few counts were recorded for this clonotype. The J gene is TRBJ2-5, the V gene TRBV3-1; D is unclear. V was clipped by 3 bases and J by 5 bases, with 7 bases between them. CDR3 length: 12 amino acids. From germline, CDR1 is LGHDT and CDR2 YNNKEL (reference sequence). Here the CDR3 DNA reads TGTGCCAGCAGCCATGTCTCGGAGACCCAGTACTTC. It codes for CASSHVSETQYF.

This clonotype was observed at least ten times. CDR3 amino acids: CASSLNLGSVYEQYV. As DNA, the CDR3 is TGCGCCAGCAGCTTGAATTTGGGGTCCGTGTACGAGCAGTACGTC. The gene calls are TRBV5-1 and TRBJ2-7; D gene ambiguous. From germline, CDR1 is SGHRS and CDR2 YFSETQ. The CDR3 has 15 amino acids. The V end lost 1 base, the J end lost 4 bases, and 15 bases lay between the germline ends.

This clonotype was seen ten or more times. The rearrangement links TRBV5-1 to TRBJ2-1, with 12 bases aligning to TRBD2. The CDR3 is made up of 18 amino acids. The germline gives CDR1 SGHRS, CDR2 YFSETQ. Unmatched junction bases numbered 15, after V lost 3 bases and J lost 8 bases. As DNA, the CDR3 is TGCGCCAGCAGCTCTGGGCTAGCGGGAGGGCCGGGGGGCGATGAGCAGTTCTTC. Amino acids: CASSSGLAGGPGGDEQFF.

The J gene is TRBJ2-2, the V gene TRBV4-2; TRBD2 matches at 7 bases. V gave up 4 bases and J gave up 5 bases; unmatched junction bases: 16. Germline CDR1 and CDR2: LGHNA and YNFKEQ. This CDR3 has 18 amino acids. In DNA form, the CDR3 reads TGTGCCAGCAGCCGGATCTCGGGGGGAGGGCCCCGGACCGGGGAGCTGTTTTTT. It encodes CASSRISGGGPRTGELFF.

This clonotype was observed many times. The chain joins TRBV10-3 to TRBJ1-5; possible D gene TRBD1, 6 bases. The CDR3 spans 14 residues. Germline V gives CDR1 ENHRY, CDR2 SYGVKD. The V end was cut by 2 bases, the J end by 8 bases, with 13 bases between. DNA of the CDR3: TGTGCCATCAGTGAGGCAGGGGCAGGTGAGCCCCAGCATTTT. Translated: CAISEAGAGEPQHF.

This clonotype was recorded at least ten times. This chain connects TRBV10-3 to TRBJ2-7; D remains unclear. Per germline, CDR1 ENHRY and CDR2 SYGVKD. The CDR3 runs 13 residues. The ends were cut back, 4 bases at V and 2 bases at J, with 9 bases in the middle. The DNA of the CDR3 is TGTGCCATCAGTGTAGAGGTTACCTACGAGCAGTACTTC. Protein product: CAISVEVTYEQYF.

This clonotype appeared a few times. V usage is TRBV2 and J usage is TRBJ2-7; 7 bases line up with TRBD1. The V segment lost 8 bases and the J segment 9 bases; nucleotides outside the gene matches: 7. This CDR3 has 11 residues. CDR1 and CDR2 from the germline V gene are SNHLY and FYNNEI. The CDR3 sequence: CASQTGIRQYF. Here the CDR3 DNA reads TGTGCCAGCCAGACAGGGATTCGGCAGTACTTC.

This clonotype was seen repeatedly, ten times or more. J is TRBJ1-5 and V is TRBV7-2; the D gene is possibly TRBD1 (5 bases). CDR1 and CDR2 (germline): SGHTA, FQGNSA. Trimming pared 3 bases from V and 5 bases from J, leaving 11 bases between. This CDR3 is built from 14 residues. The CDR3 is CASSFLIGDQPQHF. The CDR3 DNA reads as TGTGCCAGCAGCTTTTTGATAGGGGATCAGCCCCAGCATTTT.

This clonotype occurred many times. The J gene is TRBJ1-1, the V gene TRBV12-3 or TRBV12-4; D possibly corresponds to TRBD1 (5 bases). The CDR3 extends over 13 amino acids. The V end was cut by 6 bases, the J end by 0 bases, with 8 bases between. CDR3 region: CASRGLLNTEAFF. DNA for the CDR3: TGTGCCAGCAGGGGGCTTTTGAACACTGAAGCTTTCTTT.

This clonotype was detected many times. The chain is built from TRBV5-1 and TRBJ2-7, with D unresolved. The CDR3 has 13 amino acids. The V end was cut by 0 bases, the J end by 6 bases, with 10 bases between. Germline assignment: CDR1 SGHRS and CDR2 YFSETQ. CDR3: CASSLDARGEQYV. CDR3 DNA: TGCGCCAGCAGCTTGGACGCGCGCGGCGAGCAGTACGTC.

J is TRBJ2-7 and V is TRBV12-3 or TRBV12-4; D unclear. The ends were cut back, 2 bases at V and 3 bases at J, with 8 bases in the middle. This CDR3 has 13 amino acids. CDR3 loop: CASSLLGYYEQYF. DNA for the CDR3: TGTGCCAGCAGTTTACTGGGGTACTACGAGCAGTACTTC.

Only a few counts were recorded for this clonotype. The CDR3 loop is CASSIVGGGGNEQFF. DNA for the CDR3: TGTGCCAGTAGTATAGTAGGAGGGGGGGGGAATGAGCAGTTCTTC. The chain couples TRBV19 to TRBJ2-1; possibly TRBD2 for D (7 bases). V dropped 1 base and J dropped 7 bases, with 14 bases sitting between them. The CDR3 consists of 15 residues. Germline CDR1 reads LNHDA; CDR2 reads SQIVND (reference sequence).

This clonotype came up many times. CDR3 coding DNA: TGTGCCAGCAGCTTAGGTGGGGTGTTCTACGAGCAGTACTTC. Amino acid sequence: CASSLGGVFYEQYF. J is TRBJ2-7 and V is TRBV7-9; D ambiguous. The V end was cut by 1 base, the J end by 3 bases, with 10 bases between. The CDR3 has 14 amino acids. In germline, CDR1 is SEHNR, CDR2 FQNEAQ (reference sequence).

This clonotype was detected many times. The CDR3 bases are TGCGCCAGCAGATCGGCCGTAAACACCATATATTTT. Amino acids: CASRSAVNTIYF. The gene calls are TRBV4-1 and TRBJ1-3; D is undetermined. This CDR3 contains 12 residues. The V end lost 6 bases, the J end lost 6 bases, and 9 bases lay between the germline ends. CDR1 and CDR2 from the germline V gene are MGHRA and YSYEKL.

In its sample, this clonotype was seen many times. The gene calls are TRBV5-1 and TRBJ2-5; D ambiguous. Germline V lookup: CDR1 SGHRS, CDR2 YFSETQ. The CDR3 contains 13 residues. V lost 4 bases and J lost 3, with 10 bases in between. CDR3 region: CASSITSEETQYF. The CDR3 coding sequence is TGCGCCAGCAGCATAACCAGCGAAGAGACCCAGTACTTC.

This clonotype was detected many times. The rearrangement joins TRBV20-1 to TRBJ1-2, with 7 bases that match TRBD1. Trimming removed 3 bases from V and 5 bases from J; junction bases left unmatched: 9. This CDR3 is 14 amino acids long. Germline assignment: CDR1 DFQATT and CDR2 SNEGSKA (reference sequence). CDR3 residues: CSARIDRDRYGYTF. CDR3 DNA: TGCAGTGCTAGGATTGACAGGGACCGATATGGCTACACCTTC.